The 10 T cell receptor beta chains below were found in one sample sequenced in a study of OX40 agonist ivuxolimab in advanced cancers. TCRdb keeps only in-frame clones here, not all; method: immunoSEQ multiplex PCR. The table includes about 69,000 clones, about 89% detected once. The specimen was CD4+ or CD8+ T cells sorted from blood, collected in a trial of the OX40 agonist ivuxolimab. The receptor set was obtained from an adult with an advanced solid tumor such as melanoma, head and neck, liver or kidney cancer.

In DNA, the CDR3 is TGTGCCAGTAGTATACGACAGGCCTTCGGGACAGATACGCAGTATTTT. Translating it yields CASSIRQAFGTDTQYF. J is TRBJ2-3 and V is TRBV19; D perhaps matches TRBD1 (6 bases). The CDR3 loop spans 16 amino acids. Per germline, CDR1 LNHDA and CDR2 SQIVND (reference sequence). Trimming cost V 2 bases and J 3 bases, with 15 bases left between them. The whole variable domain, filled in from reference TRBV19 and TRBJ2-3, reads DGGITQSPKYLFRKEGQNVTLSCEQNLNHDAMYWYRQDPGQGLRLIYYSQIVNDFQKGDIAEGYSVSREKKESFPLTVTSAQKNPTAFYLCASSIRQAFGTDTQYFGPGTRLTVL.

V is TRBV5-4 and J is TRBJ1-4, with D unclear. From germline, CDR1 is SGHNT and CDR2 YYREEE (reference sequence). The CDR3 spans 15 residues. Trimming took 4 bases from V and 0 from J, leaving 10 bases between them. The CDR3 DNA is TGTGCCAGCAGCCGCAGAGATGCAACTAATGAAAAACTGTTTTTT. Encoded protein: CASSRRDATNEKLFF.

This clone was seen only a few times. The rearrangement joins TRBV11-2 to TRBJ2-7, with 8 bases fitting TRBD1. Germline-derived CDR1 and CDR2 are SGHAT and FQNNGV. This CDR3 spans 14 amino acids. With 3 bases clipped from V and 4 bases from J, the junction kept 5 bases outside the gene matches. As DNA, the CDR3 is TGTGCCAGCAGCTTCCAGGGGGCGGTTTACGAGCAGTACTTC. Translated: CASSFQGAVYEQYF.

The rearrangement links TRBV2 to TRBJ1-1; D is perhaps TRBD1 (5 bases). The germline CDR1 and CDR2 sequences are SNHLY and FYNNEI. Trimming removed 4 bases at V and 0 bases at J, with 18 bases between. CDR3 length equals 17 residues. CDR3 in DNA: TGTGCCAGCAGTGGGGGCACTCCTAACCCCATGAACACTGAAGCTTTCTTT. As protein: CASSGGTPNPMNTEAFF. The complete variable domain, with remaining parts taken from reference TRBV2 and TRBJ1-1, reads EPEVTQTPSHQVTQMGQEVILRCVPISNHLYFYWYRQILGQKVEFLVSFYNNEISEKSEIFDDQFSVERPDGSNFTLKIRSTKLEDSAMYFCASSGGTPNPMNTEAFFGQGTRLTVV.

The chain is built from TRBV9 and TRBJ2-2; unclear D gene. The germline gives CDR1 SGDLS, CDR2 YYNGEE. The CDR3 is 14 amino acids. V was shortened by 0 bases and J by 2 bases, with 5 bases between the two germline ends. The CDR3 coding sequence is TGTGCCAGCAGCGTAGTTGGAAACACCGGGGAGCTGTTTTTT. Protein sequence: CASSVVGNTGELFF.

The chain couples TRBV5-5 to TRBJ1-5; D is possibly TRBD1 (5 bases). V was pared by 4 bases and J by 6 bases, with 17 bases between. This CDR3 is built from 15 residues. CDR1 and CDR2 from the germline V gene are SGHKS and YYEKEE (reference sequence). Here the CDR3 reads CASSAGTAVLQPQHF. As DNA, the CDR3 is TGTGCCAGCAGCGCCGGGACGGCTGTGCTTCAGCCCCAGCATTTT.

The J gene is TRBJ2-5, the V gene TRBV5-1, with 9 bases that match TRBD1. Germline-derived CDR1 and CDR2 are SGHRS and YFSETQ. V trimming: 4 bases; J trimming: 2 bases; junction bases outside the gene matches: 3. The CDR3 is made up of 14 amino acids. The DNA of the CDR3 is TGCGCCAGCAGCCTAGGACAGGGGCAAGAGACCCAGTACTTC. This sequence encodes CASSLGQGQETQYF.

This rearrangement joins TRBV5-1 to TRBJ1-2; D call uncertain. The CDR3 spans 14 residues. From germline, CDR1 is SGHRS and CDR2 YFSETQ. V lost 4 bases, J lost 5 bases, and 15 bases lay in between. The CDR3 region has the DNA TGCGCCAGCAGCGCCCTGGACTTAATATATGGCTACACCTTC. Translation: CASSALDLIYGYTF.

The CDR3, as DNA: TGTGCCAGCAGCTGGGACCCGATAAGGGGGACCCAGTACTTC. This encodes CASSWDPIRGTQYF. The chain couples TRBV2 to TRBJ2-5; D may match TRBD1 or TRBD2 (5 bases each). The CDR3 length is 14 residues. V lost 6 bases and J lost 7, with 18 bases in between. Germline CDR1 is SNHLY and CDR2 is FYNNEI. Supplemented by reference TRBV2 and TRBJ2-5, the full variable domain reads EPEVTQTPSHQVTQMGQEVILRCVPISNHLYFYWYRQILGQKVEFLVSFYNNEISEKSEIFDDQFSVERPDGSNFTLKIRSTKLEDSAMYFCASSWDPIRGTQYFGPGTRLLVL.

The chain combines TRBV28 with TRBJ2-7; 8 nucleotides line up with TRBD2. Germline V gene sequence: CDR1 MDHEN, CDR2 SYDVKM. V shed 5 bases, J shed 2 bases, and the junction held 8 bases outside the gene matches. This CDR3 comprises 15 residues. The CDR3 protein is CASSRLRGLAYEQYF. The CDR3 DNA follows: TGTGCCAGCAGTAGGCTCAGGGGACTAGCCTACGAGCAGTACTTC.